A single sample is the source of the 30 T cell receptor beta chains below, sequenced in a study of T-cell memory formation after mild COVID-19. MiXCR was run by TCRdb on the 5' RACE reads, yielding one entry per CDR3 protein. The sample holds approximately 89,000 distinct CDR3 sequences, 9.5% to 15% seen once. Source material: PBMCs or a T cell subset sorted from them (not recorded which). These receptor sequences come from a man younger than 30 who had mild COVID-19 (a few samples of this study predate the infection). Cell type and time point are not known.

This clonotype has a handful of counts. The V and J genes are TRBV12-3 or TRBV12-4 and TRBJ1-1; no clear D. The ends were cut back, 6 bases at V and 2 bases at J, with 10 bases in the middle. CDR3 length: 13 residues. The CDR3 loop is CASSNTRNTEAFF. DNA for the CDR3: TGTGCCAGCAGCAATACAAGAAACACTGAAGCTTTCTTT.

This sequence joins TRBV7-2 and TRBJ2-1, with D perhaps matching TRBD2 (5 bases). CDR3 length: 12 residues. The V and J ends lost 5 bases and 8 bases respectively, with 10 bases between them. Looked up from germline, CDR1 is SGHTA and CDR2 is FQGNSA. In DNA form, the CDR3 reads TGTACCAGCAGCCCCGACGGGGATGAGCAGTTCTTC. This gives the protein CTSSPDGDEQFF.

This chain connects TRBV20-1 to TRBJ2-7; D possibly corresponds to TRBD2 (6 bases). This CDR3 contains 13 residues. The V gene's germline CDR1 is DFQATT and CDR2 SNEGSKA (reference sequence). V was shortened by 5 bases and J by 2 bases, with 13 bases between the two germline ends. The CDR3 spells CSALDGGAYEQYV. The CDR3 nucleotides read TGCAGTGCTCTCGACGGGGGAGCCTACGAGCAGTACGTC.

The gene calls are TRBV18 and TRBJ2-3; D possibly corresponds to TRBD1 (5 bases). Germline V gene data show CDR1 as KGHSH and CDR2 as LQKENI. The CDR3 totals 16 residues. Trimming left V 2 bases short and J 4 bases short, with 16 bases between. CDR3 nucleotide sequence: TGTGCCAGCTCACCAGAGGACCAGGGCCCCCCAGATACGCAGTATTTT. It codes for CASSPEDQGPPDTQYF.

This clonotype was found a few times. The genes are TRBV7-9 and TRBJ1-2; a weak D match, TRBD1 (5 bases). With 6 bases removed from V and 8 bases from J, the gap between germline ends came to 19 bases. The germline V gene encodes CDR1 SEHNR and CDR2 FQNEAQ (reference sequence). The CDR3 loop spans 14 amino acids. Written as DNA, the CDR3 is TGTGCCAGCAGACCCCCCGGCAGGGTCTTGGGCTACACCTTC. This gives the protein CASRPPGRVLGYTF.

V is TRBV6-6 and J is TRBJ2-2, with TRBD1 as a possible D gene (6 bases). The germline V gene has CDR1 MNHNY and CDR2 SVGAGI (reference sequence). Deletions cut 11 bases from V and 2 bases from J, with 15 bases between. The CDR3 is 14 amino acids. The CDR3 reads CAGSSGANTGELFF. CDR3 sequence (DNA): TGTGCCGGATCATCAGGGGCCAACACCGGGGAGCTGTTTTTT.

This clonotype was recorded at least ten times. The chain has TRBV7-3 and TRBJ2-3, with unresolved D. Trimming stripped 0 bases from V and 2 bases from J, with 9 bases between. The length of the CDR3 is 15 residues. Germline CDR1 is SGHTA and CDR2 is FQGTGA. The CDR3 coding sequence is TGTGCCAGCAGCTTAACGGGTAGCCACACAGATACGCAGTATTTT. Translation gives CASSLTGSHTDTQYF.

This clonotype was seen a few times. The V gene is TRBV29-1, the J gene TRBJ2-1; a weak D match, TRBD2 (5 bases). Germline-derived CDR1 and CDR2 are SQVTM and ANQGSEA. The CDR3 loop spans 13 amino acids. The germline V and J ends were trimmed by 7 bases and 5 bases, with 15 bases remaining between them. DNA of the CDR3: TGCAGCGGGCGGGTTTTTAACGACAATGAGCAGTTCTTC. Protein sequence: CSGRVFNDNEQFF.

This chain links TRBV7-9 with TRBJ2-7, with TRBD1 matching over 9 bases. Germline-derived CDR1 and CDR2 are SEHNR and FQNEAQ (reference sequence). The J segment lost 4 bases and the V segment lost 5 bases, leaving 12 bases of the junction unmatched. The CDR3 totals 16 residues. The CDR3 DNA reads TGTGCCAGCAGCCCCGGGACAGGGAATCGGGTGTACGAGCAGTACTTC. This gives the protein CASSPGTGNRVYEQYF. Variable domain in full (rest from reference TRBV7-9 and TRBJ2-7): DTGVSQNPRHKITKRGQNVTFRCDPISEHNRLYWYRQTLGQGPEFLTYFQNEAQLEKSRLLSDRFSAERPKGSFSTLEIQRTEQGDSAMYLCASSPGTGNRVYEQYFGPGTRLTVT.

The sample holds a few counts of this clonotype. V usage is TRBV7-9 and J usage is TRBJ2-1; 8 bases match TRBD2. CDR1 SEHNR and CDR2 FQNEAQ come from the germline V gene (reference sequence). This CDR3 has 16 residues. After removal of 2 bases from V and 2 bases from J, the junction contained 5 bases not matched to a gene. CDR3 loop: CASSLTAGEAYNEQFF. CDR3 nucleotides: TGTGCCAGCAGCTTAACAGCGGGGGAGGCCTACAATGAGCAGTTCTTC.

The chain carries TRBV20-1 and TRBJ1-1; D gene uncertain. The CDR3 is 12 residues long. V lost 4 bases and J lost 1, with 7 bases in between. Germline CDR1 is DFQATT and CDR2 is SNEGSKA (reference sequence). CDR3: CSAIETNTEAFF. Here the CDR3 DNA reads TGCAGTGCTATAGAGACGAACACTGAAGCTTTCTTT.

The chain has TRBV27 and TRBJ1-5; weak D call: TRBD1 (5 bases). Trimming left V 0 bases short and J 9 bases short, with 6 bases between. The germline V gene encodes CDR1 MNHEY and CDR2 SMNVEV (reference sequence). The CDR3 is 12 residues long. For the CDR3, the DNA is TGTGCCAGCAGTTTATCGGGGGGGCCCCAGCATTTT. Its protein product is CASSLSGGPQHF.

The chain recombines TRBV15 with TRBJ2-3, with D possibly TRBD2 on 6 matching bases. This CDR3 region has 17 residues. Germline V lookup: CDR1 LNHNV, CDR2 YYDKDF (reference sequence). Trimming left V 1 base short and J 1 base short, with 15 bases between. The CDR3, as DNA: TGTGCCACCAGCAGAGGGGACCCTCGCGGGGGCACAGATACGCAGTATTTT. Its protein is CATSRGDPRGGTDTQYF.

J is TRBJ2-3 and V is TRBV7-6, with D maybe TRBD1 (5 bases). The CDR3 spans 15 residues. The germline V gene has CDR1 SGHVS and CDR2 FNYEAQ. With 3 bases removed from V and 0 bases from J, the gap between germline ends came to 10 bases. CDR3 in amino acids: CASSFTGSSTDTQYF. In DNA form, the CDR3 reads TGTGCCAGCAGCTTTACAGGCTCCAGCACAGATACGCAGTATTTT.

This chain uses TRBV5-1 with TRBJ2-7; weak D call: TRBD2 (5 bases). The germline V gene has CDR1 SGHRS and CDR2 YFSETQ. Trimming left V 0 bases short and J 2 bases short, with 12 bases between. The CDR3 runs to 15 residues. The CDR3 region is CASSLDLGRTYEQYV. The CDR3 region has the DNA TGCGCCAGCAGCTTGGATCTGGGGAGAACCTACGAGCAGTACGTC.

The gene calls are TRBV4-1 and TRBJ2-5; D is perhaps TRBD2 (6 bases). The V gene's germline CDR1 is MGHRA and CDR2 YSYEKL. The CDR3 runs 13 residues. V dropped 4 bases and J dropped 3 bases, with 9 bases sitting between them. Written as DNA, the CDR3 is TGCGCCAGCAGCCCCCGACTAGAAGAGACCCAGTACTTC. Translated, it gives CASSPRLEETQYF.

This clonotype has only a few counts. The CDR3 region is CASSSRGGDEQYF. The CDR3 bases are TGTGCCAGCAGTAGCCGGGGGGGCGATGAGCAGTACTTC. V gene TRBV6-5 combines with J gene TRBJ2-7, with 8 nucleotides matching TRBD2. The CDR3 has 13 amino acids. J gave up 7 bases and V 5 bases, and 7 bases lay outside the gene matches. Germline V gene lookup returns CDR1 MNHEY and CDR2 SVGAGI.

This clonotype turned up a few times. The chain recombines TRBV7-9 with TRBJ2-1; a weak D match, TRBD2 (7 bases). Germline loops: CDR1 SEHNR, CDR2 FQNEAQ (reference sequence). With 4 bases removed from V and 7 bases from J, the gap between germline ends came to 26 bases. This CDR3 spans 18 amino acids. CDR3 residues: CASSYEAWGGETTNEQFF. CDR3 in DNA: TGTGCCAGCAGCTACGAGGCGTGGGGGGGCGAAACTACGAATGAGCAGTTCTTC.

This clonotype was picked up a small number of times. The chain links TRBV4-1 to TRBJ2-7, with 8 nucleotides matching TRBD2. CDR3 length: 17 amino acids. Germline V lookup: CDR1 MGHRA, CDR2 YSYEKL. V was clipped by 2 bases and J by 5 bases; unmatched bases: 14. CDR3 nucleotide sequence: TGCGCCAGCAGCCAAAGTCCCGTCGCGGGGGGAGCCAACGAGCAGTACGTC. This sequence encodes CASSQSPVAGGANEQYV.

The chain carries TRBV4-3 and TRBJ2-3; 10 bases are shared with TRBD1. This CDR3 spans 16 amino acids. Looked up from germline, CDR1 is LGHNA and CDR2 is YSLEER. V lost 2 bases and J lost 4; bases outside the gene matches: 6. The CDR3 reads CASSQLTGGGADTQYF. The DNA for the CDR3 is TGCGCCAGCAGCCAATTGACAGGGGGCGGCGCAGATACGCAGTATTTT.

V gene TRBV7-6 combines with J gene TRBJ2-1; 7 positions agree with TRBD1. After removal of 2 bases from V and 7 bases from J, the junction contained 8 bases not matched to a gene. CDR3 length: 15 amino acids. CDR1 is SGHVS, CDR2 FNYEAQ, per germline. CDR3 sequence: CASSLRGGTGNEQFF. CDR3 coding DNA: TGTGCCAGCAGCTTAAGAGGGGGCACGGGGAATGAGCAGTTCTTC.

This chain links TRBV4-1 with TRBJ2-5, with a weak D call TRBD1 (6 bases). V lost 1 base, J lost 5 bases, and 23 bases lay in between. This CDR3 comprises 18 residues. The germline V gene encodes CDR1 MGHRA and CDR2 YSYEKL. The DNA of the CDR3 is TGCGCCAGCAGCCAAGTCTGGGAAGGGGGAGAAAGAGCGGAGACCCAGTACTTC. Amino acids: CASSQVWEGGERAETQYF.

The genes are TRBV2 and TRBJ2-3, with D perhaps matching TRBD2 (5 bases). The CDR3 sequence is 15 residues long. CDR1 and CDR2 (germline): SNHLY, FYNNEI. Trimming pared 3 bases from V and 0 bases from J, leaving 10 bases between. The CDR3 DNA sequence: TGTGCCAGCAGTGATTGGACTGTGAGCACAGATACGCAGTATTTT. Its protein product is CASSDWTVSTDTQYF.

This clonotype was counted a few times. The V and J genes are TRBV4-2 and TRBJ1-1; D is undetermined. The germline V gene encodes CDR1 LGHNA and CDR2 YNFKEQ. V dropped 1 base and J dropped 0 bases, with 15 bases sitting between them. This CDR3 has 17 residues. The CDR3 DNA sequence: TGTGCCAGCAGCCAAGTTTATGGCGAGGCGTTGAACACTGAAGCTTTCTTT. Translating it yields CASSQVYGEALNTEAFF.

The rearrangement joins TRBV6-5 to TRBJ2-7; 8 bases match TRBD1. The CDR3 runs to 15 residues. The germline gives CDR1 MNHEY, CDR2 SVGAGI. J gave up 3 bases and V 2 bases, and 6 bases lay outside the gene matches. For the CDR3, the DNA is TGTGCCAGCAGTTACGGTCAGGGGGCTGGCTACGAGCAGTACTTC. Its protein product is CASSYGQGAGYEQYF.

The CDR3 nucleotides are TGCGCCAGCAGCCAGGCGGAGATGAACACTGAAGCTTTCTTT. This gives the protein CASSQAEMNTEAFF. V and J are TRBV4-3 and TRBJ1-1; D is unclear. The CDR3 consists of 14 residues. The germline V gene encodes CDR1 LGHNA and CDR2 YSLEER. Trimming shortened V by 3 bases and J by 0 bases, and 8 bases separated the two germline ends.

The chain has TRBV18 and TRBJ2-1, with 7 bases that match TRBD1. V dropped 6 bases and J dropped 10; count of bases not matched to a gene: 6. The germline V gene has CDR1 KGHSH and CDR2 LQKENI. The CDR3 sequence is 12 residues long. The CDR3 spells CASSAPGQEQFF. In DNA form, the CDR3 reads TGTGCCAGCTCCGCTCCGGGACAGGAGCAGTTCTTC.

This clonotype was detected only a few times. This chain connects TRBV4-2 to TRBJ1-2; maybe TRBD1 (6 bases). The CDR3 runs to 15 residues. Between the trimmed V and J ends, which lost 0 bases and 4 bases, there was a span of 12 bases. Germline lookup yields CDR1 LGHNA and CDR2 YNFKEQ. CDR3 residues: CASSQDQGQPYGYTF. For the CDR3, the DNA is TGTGCCAGCAGCCAAGATCAAGGACAGCCCTATGGCTACACCTTC.

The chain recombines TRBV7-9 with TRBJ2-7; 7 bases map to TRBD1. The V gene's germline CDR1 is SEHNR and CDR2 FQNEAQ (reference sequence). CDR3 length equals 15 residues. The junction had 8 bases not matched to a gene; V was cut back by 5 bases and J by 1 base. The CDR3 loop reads CASSQTGAFSYEQYF. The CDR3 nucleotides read TGTGCCAGCAGCCAAACAGGGGCTTTTTCCTACGAGCAGTACTTC.

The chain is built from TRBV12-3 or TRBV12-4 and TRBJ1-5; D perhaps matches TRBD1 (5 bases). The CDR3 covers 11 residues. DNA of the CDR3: TGTGCTTCGGGGGTTAATCAGCCCCAGCATTTT. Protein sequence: CASGVNQPQHF.